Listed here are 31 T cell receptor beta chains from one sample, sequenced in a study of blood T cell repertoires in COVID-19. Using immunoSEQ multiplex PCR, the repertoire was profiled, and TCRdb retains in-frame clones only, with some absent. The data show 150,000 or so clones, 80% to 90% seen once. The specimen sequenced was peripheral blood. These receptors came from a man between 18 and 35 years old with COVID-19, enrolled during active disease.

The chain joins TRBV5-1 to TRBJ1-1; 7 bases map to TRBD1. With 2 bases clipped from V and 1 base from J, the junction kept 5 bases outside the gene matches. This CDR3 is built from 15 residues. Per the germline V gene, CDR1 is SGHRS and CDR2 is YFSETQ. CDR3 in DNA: TGCGCCAGCAGCTTTACAGGGGATACGAACACTGAAGCTTTCTTT. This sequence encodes CASSFTGDTNTEAFF.

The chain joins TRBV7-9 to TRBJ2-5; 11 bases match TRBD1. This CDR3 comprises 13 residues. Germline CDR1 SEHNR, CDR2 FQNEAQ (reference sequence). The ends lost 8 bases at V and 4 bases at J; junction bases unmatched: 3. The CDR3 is CASLGQGGETQYF. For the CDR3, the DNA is TGTGCCAGCCTGGGACAGGGGGGAGAGACCCAGTACTTC.

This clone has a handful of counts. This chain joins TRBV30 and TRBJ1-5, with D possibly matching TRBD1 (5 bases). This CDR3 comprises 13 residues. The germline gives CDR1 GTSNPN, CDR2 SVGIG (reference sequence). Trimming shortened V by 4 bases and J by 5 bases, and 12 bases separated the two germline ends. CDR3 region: CAWTLGGDQPQHF. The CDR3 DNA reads TGTGCCTGGACCCTCGGGGGGGATCAGCCCCAGCATTTT.

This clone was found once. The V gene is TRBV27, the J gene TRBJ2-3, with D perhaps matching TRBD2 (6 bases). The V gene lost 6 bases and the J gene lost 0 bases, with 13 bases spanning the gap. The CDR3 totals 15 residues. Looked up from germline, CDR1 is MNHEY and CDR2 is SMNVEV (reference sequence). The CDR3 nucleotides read TGTGCCAGCAGCTTAAGCGGGTCTAGCACAGATACGCAGTATTTT. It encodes CASSLSGSSTDTQYF.

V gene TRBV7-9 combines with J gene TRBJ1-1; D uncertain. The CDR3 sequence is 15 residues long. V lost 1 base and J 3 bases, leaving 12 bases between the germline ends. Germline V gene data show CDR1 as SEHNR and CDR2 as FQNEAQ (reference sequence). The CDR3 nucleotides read TGTGCCAGCAGCTTAGGGGGTGGGAGAGACACTGAAGCTTTCTTT. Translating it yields CASSLGGGRDTEAFF.

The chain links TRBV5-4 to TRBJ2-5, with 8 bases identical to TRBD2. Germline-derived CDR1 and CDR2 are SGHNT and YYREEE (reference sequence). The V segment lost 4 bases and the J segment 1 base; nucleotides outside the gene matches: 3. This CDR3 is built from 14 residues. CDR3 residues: CASSQLAVQETQYF. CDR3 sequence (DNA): TGTGCCAGCAGCCAACTAGCGGTCCAAGAGACCCAGTACTTC.

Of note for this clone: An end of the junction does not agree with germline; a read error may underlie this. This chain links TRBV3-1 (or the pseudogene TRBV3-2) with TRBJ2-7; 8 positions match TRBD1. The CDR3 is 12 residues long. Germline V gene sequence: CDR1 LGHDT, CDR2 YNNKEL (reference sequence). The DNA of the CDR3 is TGTGCCAGCAGCCAGACATTCCGGGACAGGTTCTTC. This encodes CASSQTFRDRFF.

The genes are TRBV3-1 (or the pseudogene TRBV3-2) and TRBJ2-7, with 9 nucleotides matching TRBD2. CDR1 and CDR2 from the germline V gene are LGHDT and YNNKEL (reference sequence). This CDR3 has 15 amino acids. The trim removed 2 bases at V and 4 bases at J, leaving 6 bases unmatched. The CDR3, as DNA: TGTGCCAGCAGCCAACTAGCGGGATCTAGGTACGAGCAGTACTTC. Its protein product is CASSQLAGSRYEQYF.

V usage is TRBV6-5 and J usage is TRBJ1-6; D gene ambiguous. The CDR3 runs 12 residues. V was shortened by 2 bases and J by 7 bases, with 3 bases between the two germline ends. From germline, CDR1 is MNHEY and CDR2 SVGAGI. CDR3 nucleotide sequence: TGTGCCAGCAGTTACGTAAATTCACCCCTCCACTTT. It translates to CASSYVNSPLHF.

The CDR3 nucleotides read TGTGCCAGCAGTTCACCCCTCGAGGGAGGAGAGACCCAGTACTTC. It yields the protein CASSSPLEGGETQYF. V usage is TRBV6-6 and J usage is TRBJ2-5; possibly TRBD2 for D (6 bases). Germline V CDR1 and CDR2: MNHNY, SVGAGI (reference sequence). Trimming left V 4 bases short and J 4 bases short, with 16 bases between. The CDR3 is 15 amino acids.

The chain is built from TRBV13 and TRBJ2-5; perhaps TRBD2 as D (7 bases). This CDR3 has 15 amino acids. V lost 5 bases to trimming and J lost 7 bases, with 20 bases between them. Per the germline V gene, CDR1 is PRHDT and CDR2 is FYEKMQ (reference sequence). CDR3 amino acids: CASSPGALAKPTQYF. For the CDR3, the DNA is TGTGCCAGCAGCCCAGGGGCACTAGCGAAGCCGACCCAGTACTTC.

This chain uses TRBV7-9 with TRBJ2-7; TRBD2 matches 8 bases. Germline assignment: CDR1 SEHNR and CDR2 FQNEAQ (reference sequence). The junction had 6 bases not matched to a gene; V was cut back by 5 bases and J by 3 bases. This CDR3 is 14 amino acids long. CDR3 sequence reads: CASSQPRGGYEQYF. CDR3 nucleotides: TGTGCCAGCAGCCAGCCCCGGGGGGGCTACGAGCAGTACTTC.

The CDR3 DNA reads as TGCGCCAGCAGTCAATCAGGGGTGGGTGGCTACACCTTC. Its translation: CASSQSGVGGYTF. The chain couples TRBV23-1 to TRBJ1-2; the D gene is possibly TRBD1 (5 bases). TRBV23-1 is marked as an open reading frame, function uncertain. This CDR3 is built from 13 residues. Trimming took 0 bases from V and 7 from J, leaving 9 bases between them.

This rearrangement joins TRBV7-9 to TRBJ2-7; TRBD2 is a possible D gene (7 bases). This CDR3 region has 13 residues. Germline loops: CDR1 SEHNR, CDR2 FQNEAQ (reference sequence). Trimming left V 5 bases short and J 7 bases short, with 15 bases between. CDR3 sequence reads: CASSLGGPGEQYF. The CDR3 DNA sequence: TGTGCCAGCAGCCTGGGGGGGCCGGGAGAGCAGTACTTC. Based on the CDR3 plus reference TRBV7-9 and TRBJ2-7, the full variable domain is DTGVSQNPRHKITKRGQNVTFRCDPISEHNRLYWYRQTLGQGPEFLTYFQNEAQLEKSRLLSDRFSAERPKGSFSTLEIQRTEQGDSAMYLCASSLGGPGEQYFGPGTRLTVT.

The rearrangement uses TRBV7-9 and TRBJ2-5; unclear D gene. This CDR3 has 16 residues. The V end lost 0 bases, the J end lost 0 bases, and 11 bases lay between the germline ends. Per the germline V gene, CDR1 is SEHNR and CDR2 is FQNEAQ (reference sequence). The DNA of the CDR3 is TGTGCCAGCAGCTTAGCGTCCGGTCTGTACCAAGAGACCCAGTACTTC. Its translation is CASSLASGLYQETQYF.

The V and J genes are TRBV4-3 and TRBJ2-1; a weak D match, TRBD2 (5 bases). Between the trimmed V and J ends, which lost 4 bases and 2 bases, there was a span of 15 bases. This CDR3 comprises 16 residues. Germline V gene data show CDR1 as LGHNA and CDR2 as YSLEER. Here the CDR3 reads CASSLLSGLAYNEQFF. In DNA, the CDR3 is TGCGCCAGCAGCCTTTTGAGCGGCCTCGCCTACAATGAGCAGTTCTTC.

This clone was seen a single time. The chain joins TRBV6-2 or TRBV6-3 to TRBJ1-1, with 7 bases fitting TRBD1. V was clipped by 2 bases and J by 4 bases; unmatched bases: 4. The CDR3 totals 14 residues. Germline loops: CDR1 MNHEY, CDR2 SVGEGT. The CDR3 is CASSYRGGATEAFF. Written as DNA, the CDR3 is TGTGCCAGCAGTTACAGAGGGGGCGCCACTGAAGCTTTCTTT.

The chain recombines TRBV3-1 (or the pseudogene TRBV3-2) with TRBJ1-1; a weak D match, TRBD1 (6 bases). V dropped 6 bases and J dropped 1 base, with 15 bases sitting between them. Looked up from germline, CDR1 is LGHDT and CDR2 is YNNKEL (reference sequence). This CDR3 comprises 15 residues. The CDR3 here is CASSSLGAGNTEAFF. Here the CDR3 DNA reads TGTGCCAGCAGTAGCCTGGGGGCCGGGAACACTGAAGCTTTCTTT.

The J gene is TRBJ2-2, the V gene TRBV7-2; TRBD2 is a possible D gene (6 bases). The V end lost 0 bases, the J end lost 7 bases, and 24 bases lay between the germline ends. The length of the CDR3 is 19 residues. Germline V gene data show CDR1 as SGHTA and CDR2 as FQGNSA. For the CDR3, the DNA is TGTGCCAGCAGCTTAGCGCGGGCGGAGGGGCCGGCCTCGGGCGGGGAGCTGTTTTTT. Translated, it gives CASSLARAEGPASGGELFF.

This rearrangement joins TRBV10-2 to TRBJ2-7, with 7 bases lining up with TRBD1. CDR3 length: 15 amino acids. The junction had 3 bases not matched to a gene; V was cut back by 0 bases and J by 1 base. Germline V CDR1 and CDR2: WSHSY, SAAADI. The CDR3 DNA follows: TGCGCCAGCAGTGAGTCGGGACAGCAGTCCTACGAGCAGTACTTC. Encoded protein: CASSESGQQSYEQYF.

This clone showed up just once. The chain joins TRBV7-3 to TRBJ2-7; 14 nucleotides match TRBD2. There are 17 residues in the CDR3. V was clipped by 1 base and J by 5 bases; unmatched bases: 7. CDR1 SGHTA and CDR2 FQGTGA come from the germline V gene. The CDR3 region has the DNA TGTGCCAGCAGCTTAATGGGAGGGACTAGCGGGAGCAACGAGCAGTACTTC. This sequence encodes CASSLMGGTSGSNEQYF.

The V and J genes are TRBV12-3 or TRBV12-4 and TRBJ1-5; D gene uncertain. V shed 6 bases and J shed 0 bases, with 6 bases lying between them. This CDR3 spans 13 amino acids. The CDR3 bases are TGTGCCAGCAGCCCCGGTAGCAATCAGCCCCAGCATTTT. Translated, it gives CASSPGSNQPQHF.

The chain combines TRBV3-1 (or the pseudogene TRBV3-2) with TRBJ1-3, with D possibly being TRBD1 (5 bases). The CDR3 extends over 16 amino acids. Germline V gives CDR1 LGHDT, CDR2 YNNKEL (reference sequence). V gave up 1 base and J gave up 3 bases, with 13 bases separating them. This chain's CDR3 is CASSQGPGVFGNTIYF. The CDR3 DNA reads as TGTGCCAGCAGCCAAGGGCCGGGGGTCTTTGGAAACACCATATATTTT.

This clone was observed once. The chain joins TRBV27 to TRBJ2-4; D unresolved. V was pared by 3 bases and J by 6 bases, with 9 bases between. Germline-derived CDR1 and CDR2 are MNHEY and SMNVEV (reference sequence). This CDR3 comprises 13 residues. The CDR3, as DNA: TGTGCCAGCAGTTTGGGCCCCAGAAACATTCAGTACTTC. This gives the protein CASSLGPRNIQYF.

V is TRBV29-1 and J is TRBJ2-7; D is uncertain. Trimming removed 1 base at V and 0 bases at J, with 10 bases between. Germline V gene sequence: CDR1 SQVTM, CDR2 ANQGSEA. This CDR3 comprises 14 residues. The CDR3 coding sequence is TGCAGCGTTGAAGTTCAGTCCCACTCCTACGAGCAGTACTTC. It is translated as CSVEVQSHSYEQYF.

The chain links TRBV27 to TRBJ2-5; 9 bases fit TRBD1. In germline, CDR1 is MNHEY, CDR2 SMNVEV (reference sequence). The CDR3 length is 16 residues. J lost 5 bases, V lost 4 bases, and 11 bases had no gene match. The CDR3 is CASSSRTGEEGETQYF. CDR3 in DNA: TGTGCCAGCAGTTCGAGGACAGGGGAGGAGGGGGAGACCCAGTACTTC.

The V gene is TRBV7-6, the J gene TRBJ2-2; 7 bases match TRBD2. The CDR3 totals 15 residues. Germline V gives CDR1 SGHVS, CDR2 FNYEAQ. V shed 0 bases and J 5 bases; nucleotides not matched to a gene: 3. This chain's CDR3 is CASSLAGGPTGELFF. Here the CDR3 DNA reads TGTGCCAGCAGCTTAGCGGGAGGGCCAACCGGGGAGCTGTTTTTT. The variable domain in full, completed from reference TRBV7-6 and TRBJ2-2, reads GAGVSQSPRYKVTKRGQDVALRCDPISGHVSLYWYRQALGQGPEFLTYFNYEAQQDKSGLPNDRFSAERPEGSISTLTIQRTEQRDSAMYRCASSLAGGPTGELFFGEGSRLTVL.

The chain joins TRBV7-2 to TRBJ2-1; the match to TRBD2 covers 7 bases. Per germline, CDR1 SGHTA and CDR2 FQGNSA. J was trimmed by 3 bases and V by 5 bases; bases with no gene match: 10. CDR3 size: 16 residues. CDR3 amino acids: CASSLRGTTNYNEQFF. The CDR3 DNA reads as TGTGCCAGCAGCCTCCGAGGGACTACCAACTACAATGAGCAGTTCTTC.

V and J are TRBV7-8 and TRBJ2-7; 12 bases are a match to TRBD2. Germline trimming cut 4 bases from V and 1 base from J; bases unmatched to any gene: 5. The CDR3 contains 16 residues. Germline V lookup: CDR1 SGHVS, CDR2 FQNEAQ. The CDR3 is CASSYRLAGGSYEQYF. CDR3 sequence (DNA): TGTGCCAGCAGCTATAGGCTAGCGGGAGGGTCCTACGAGCAGTACTTC.

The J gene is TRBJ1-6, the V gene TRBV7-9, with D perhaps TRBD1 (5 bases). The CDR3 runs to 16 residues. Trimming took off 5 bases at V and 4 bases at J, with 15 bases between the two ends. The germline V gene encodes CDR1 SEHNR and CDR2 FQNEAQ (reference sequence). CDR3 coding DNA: TGTGCCAGCAGCCCGCGGGGGGGGTCGTATAATTCACCCCTCCACTTT. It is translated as CASSPRGGSYNSPLHF.

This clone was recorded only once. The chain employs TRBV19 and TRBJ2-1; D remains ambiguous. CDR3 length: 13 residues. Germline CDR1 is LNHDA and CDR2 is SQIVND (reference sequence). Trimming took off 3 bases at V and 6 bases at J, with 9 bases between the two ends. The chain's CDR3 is CASSISPGNEQFF. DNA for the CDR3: TGTGCCAGTAGTATTTCACCAGGCAATGAGCAGTTCTTC.